This TCR beta chain was recovered during a study of T cell changes during pregnancy in multiple sclerosis. Clones were read by immunoSEQ multiplex PCR, and TCRdb kept only the in-frame ones, dropping some. The sample has about 60,000 clones, about 96% seen once; the top ten hold 2% to 3%. Trimming cost V 4 bases and J 1 base; bases outside gene matches: 7. The CDR3 has 17 amino acids. Germline lookup yields CDR1 MDHEN and CDR2 SYDVKM. The rearrangement links TRBV28 to TRBJ2-3; 11 bases agree with TRBD2. The clonotype originates from a female donor with multiple sclerosis, enrolled in a pregnancy study. Material: CD8+ T cells from peripheral blood mononuclear cells, obtained after pregnancy. CDR3 coding DNA: TGTGCCAGCAGTTCGGGGACTAGCGGCCTGGGCACAGATACGCAGTATTTT. It codes for CASSSGTSGLGTDTQYF.